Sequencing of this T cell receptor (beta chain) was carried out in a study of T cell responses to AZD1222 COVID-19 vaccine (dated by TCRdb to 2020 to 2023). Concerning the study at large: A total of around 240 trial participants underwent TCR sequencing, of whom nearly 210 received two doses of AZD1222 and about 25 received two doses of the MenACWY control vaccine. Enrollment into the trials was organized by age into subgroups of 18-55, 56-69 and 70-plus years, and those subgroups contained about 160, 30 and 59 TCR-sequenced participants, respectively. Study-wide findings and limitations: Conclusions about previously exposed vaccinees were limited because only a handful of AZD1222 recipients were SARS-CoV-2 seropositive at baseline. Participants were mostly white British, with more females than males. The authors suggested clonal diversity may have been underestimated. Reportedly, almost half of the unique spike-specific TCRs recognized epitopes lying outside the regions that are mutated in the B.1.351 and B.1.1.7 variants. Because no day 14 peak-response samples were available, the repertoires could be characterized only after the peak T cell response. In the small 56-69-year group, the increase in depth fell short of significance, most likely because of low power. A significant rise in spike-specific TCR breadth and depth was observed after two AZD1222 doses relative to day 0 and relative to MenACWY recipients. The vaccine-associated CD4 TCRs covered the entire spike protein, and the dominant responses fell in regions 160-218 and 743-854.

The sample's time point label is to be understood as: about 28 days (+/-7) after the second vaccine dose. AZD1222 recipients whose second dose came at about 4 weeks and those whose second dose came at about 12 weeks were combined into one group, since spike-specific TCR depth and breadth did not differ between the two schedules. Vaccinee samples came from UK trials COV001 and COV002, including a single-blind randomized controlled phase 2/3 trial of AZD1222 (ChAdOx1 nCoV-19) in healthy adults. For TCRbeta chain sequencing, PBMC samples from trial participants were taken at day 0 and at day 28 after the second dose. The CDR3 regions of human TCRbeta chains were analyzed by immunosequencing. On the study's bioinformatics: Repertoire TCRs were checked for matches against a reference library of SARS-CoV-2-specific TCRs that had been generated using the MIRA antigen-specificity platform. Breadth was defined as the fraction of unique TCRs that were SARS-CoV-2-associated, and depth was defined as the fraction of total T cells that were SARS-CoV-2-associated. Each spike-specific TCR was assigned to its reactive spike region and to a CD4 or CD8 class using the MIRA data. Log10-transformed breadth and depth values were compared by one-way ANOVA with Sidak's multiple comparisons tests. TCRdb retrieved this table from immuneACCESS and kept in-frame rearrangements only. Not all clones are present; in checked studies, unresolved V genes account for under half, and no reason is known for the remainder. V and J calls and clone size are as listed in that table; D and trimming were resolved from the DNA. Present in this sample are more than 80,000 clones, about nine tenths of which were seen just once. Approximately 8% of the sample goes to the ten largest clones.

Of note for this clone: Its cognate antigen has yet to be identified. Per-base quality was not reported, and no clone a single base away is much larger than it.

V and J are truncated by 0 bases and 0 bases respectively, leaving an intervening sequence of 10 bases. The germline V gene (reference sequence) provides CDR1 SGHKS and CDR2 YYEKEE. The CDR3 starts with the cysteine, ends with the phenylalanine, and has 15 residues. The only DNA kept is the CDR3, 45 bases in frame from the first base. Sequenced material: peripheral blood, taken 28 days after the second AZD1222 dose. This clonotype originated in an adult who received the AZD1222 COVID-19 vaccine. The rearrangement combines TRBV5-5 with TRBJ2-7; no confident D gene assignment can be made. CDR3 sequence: CASSLVGDSSYEQYF. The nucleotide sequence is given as TGTGCCAGCAGCTTGGTTGGTGATAGCTCCTACGAGCAGTACTTC.